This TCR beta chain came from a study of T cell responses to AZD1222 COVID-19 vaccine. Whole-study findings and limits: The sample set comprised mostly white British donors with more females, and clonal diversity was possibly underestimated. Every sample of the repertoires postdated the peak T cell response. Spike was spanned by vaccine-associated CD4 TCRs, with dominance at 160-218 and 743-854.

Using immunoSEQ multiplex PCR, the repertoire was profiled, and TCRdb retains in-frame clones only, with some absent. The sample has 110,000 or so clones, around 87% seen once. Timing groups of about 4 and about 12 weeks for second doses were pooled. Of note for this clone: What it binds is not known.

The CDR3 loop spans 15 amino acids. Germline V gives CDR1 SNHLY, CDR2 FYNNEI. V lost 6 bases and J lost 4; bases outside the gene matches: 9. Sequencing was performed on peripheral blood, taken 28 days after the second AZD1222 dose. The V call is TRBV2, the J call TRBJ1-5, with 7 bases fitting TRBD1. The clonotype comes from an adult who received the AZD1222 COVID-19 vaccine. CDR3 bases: TGTGCCAGCAGGGGAACAGGGGTTCGTAATCAGCCCCAGCATTTT. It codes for CASRGTGVRNQPQHF.